The 4 T cell receptor beta chains presented below share a single source sample, sequenced in a study of technical replicates of blood from a handful of donors (dated by TCRdb to 2015 to 2018). Receptors were amplified or captured by the immunoSEQ multiplex PCR assay. The clones in this table, taken by TCRdb from immuneACCESS, are in-frame only. Not every clone is retained; where verified, under half of the shortfall comes from an unresolved V gene, and the cause of the rest is unknown. In this sample the table shows approximately 88,000 clones, 90% to 97% of which occur a single time. The top ten clones comprise around 0.33% of the sample. The sequenced material came from T cells isolated from PBMCs. Receptor source: a human donor in good health.

This chain links TRBV27 with TRBJ2-1; D is perhaps TRBD1 (5 bases). Germline values: CDR1 MNHEY, CDR2 SMNVEV (reference sequence). The CDR3 contains 14 residues. Trimming pared 2 bases from V and 6 bases from J, leaving 11 bases between. CDR3 DNA sequence: TGTGCCAGCAGTTTACTTTATGGGGCCAATGAGCAGTTCTTC. This sequence encodes CASSLLYGANEQFF.

The V gene is TRBV7-3, the J gene TRBJ2-7; TRBD2 is a possible D gene (6 bases). The CDR3 runs 14 residues. Trimming took off 2 bases at V and 1 base at J, with 9 bases between the two ends. Germline V gives CDR1 SGHTA, CDR2 FQGTGA. CDR3 residues: CASSLLGTSYEQYF. CDR3 nucleotide sequence: TGTGCCAGCAGCTTATTAGGGACTTCCTACGAGCAGTACTTC. The full variable domain, completed using reference TRBV7-3 and TRBJ2-7, is GAGVSQTPSNKVTEKGKYVELRCDPISGHTALYWYRQSLGQGPEFLIYFQGTGAADDSGLPNDRFFAVRPEGSVSTLKIQRTERGDSAVYLCASSLLGTSYEQYFGPGTRLTVT.

Only a few counts were recorded for this clone. The rearrangement joins TRBV5-1 to TRBJ2-3, with 8 bases fitting TRBD2. The CDR3 is 16 amino acids. The trim removed 0 bases at V and 2 bases at J, leaving 5 bases unmatched. Germline lookup yields CDR1 SGHRS and CDR2 YFSETQ. The CDR3: CASSLGTGGNTDTQYF. In DNA form, the CDR3 reads TGCGCCAGCAGCTTGGGGACGGGAGGGAACACAGATACGCAGTATTTT.

The chain is built from TRBV7-3 and TRBJ2-5, with 8 positions matching TRBD2. The CDR3 length is 15 residues. Germline V gene sequence: CDR1 SGHTA, CDR2 FQGTGA. V lost 2 bases, J lost 3 bases, and 5 bases stayed unmatched. CDR3: CASSLGLAGEETQYF. CDR3 DNA sequence: TGTGCCAGCAGCTTAGGGCTAGCGGGCGAAGAGACCCAGTACTTC. The complete variable domain, with remaining parts taken from reference TRBV7-3 and TRBJ2-5, reads GAGVSQTPSNKVTEKGKYVELRCDPISGHTALYWYRQSLGQGPEFLIYFQGTGAADDSGLPNDRFFAVRPEGSVSTLKIQRTERGDSAVYLCASSLGLAGEETQYFGPGTRLLVL.